This is a list of T cell receptor beta chains from one sample in a study of T cell responses to AZD1222 COVID-19 vaccine. The data were produced by immunoSEQ multiplex PCR, yet TCRdb's version contains in-frame clones alone and is incomplete. The table records 100,000 to 120,000 clones, roughly 92% of them present only once. The sample in question was peripheral blood, obtained 28 days after the second AZD1222 dose. These TCRs come from an adult who received the AZD1222 COVID-19 vaccine. Both conserved end residues are part of each CDR3. A D gene is named only where the DNA matches it firmly. Clone size is not always given. Where it is, it says once, few, many or a class for expanded clones.

D gene: NA
J gene: TRBJ2-3
V gene: TRBV7-9
clone size: NA
CDR3 protein: CASSLPAFVVTQYF
CDR3 DNA: TGTGCCAGCAGCTTACCCGCGTTCGTTGTCACGCAGTATTTT

D gene: TRBD1
J gene: TRBJ1-2
V gene: TRBV27
clone size: NA
CDR3 protein: CASSLLPFNRGLYGYTF
CDR3 DNA: TGTGCCAGCAGTTTATTGCCCTTTAACAGGGGGCTCTATGGCTACACCTTC

D gene: NA
J gene: TRBJ1-2
V gene: TRBV7-2
clone size: NA
CDR3 protein: CASSLERGFDYGYTF
CDR3 DNA: TGTGCCAGCAGCTTAGAAAGGGGGTTTGACTATGGCTACACCTTC

D gene: TRBD2
J gene: TRBJ2-7
V gene: TRBV5-6
clone size: NA
CDR3 protein: CASSLTGLAFSYEQYF
CDR3 DNA: TGTGCCAGCAGCTTGACGGGACTAGCGTTCTCCTACGAGCAGTACTTC

D gene: NA
J gene: TRBJ2-1
V gene: TRBV5-7
clone size: NA
CDR3 protein: CASSLRSGGSRFYNEQFF
CDR3 DNA: TGTGCCAGCAGCTTAAGGAGTGGGGGGTCAAGGTTTTACAATGAGCAGTTCTTC

D gene: TRBD1
J gene: TRBJ1-4
V gene: TRBV4-3
clone size: NA
CDR3 protein: CASSQTSPPATGGGEKLFF
CDR3 DNA: TGCGCCAGCAGCCAAACCTCCCCGCCCGCGACAGGGGGAGGTGAAAAACTGTTTTTT

D gene: NA
J gene: TRBJ1-5
V gene: TRBV16
clone size: NA
CDR3 protein: CASRANVNQPQHF
CDR3 DNA: TGTGCCAGCAGAGCTAATGTCAATCAGCCCCAGCATTTT

D gene: NA
J gene: TRBJ2-2
V gene: TRBV15
clone size: NA
CDR3 protein: CATSRDRGPGELFF
CDR3 DNA: TGTGCCACCAGCAGAGATCGTGGGCCCGGGGAGCTGTTTTTT

D gene: NA
J gene: TRBJ2-1
V gene: TRBV6-4
clone size: NA
CDR3 protein: CASSLEGGQNEQFF
CDR3 DNA: TGTGCCAGCAGCCTCGAGGGGGGCCAGAATGAGCAGTTCTTC

D gene: TRBD1
J gene: TRBJ2-7
V gene: TRBV10-3
clone size: NA
CDR3 protein: CAIRDRGPYEQYF
CDR3 DNA: TGTGCCATCCGAGACAGGGGCCCCTACGAGCAGTACTTC

D gene: TRBD2
J gene: TRBJ2-1
V gene: TRBV27
clone size: few
CDR3 protein: CASTPTGGGNEQFF
CDR3 DNA: TGTGCCAGCACCCCCACGGGGGGAGGGAATGAGCAGTTCTTC

D gene: TRBD1
J gene: TRBJ2-2
V gene: TRBV9
clone size: once
CDR3 protein: CASSVAQGINTGELFF
CDR3 DNA: TGTGCCAGCAGCGTAGCACAGGGGATAAACACCGGGGAGCTGTTTTTT

D gene: NA
J gene: TRBJ1-2
V gene: TRBV24-1
clone size: NA
CDR3 protein: CATSDNPNYGYTF
CDR3 DNA: TGTGCCACCAGTGATAACCCTAACTATGGCTACACCTTC

D gene: NA
J gene: TRBJ2-5
V gene: TRBV6-1
clone size: NA
CDR3 protein: CASSEAPPGSAETQYF
CDR3 DNA: TGTGCCAGCAGTGAAGCGCCCCCAGGGAGTGCGGAGACCCAGTACTTC

D gene: NA
J gene: TRBJ1-5
V gene: TRBV6-2/TRBV6-3
clone size: few
CDR3 protein: CASSPFGRPQHF
CDR3 DNA: TGTGCCAGCAGCCCCTTTGGGAGGCCCCAGCATTTT

D gene: NA
J gene: TRBJ2-7
V gene: TRBV5-6
clone size: NA
CDR3 protein: CASSLIRAKWEQYF
CDR3 DNA: TGTGCCAGCAGCTTGATCAGGGCGAAGTGGGAGCAGTACTTC

D gene: NA
J gene: TRBJ1-3
V gene: TRBV5-5
clone size: NA
CDR3 protein: CASSLAAVGNTIYF
CDR3 DNA: TGTGCCAGCAGCTTGGCGGCAGTTGGAAACACCATATATTTT

D gene: NA
J gene: TRBJ2-1
V gene: TRBV6-5
clone size: NA
CDR3 protein: CASSYSKGYNEQFF
CDR3 DNA: TGTGCCAGCAGTTACTCGAAGGGCTACAATGAGCAGTTCTTC

D gene: TRBD1
J gene: TRBJ1-1
V gene: TRBV5-1
clone size: NA
CDR3 protein: CASSLVGGLVYTEAFF
CDR3 DNA: TGCGCCAGCAGCTTGGTAGGGGGCCTCGTGTACACTGAAGCTTTCTTT

D gene: TRBD1
J gene: TRBJ1-2
V gene: TRBV5-1
clone size: NA
CDR3 protein: CASSGTGDGYTF
CDR3 DNA: TGCGCCAGCAGCGGGACAGGAGATGGCTACACCTTC

D gene: NA
J gene: TRBJ2-1
V gene: TRBV7-3
clone size: NA
CDR3 protein: CASSQTPGSGPRQFF
CDR3 DNA: TGTGCCAGCAGCCAAACCCCGGGTTCCGGGCCGCGGCAGTTCTTC

D gene: NA
J gene: TRBJ2-7
V gene: TRBV3-1/TRBV3-2
clone size: NA
CDR3 protein: CASSPTGYEQYF
CDR3 DNA: TGTGCCAGCAGCCCGACAGGTTACGAGCAGTACTTC

D gene: TRBD2
J gene: TRBJ2-1
V gene: TRBV7-2
clone size: NA
CDR3 protein: CASSFRTAGGFSYNEQFF
CDR3 DNA: TGTGCCAGCAGCTTCCGCACAGCGGGGGGATTCTCCTACAATGAGCAGTTCTTC

D gene: NA
J gene: TRBJ1-2
V gene: TRBV7-8
clone size: NA
CDR3 protein: CASSSDRGRRTF
CDR3 DNA: TGTGCCAGCAGCTCCGACAGAGGAAGGCGCACCTTC